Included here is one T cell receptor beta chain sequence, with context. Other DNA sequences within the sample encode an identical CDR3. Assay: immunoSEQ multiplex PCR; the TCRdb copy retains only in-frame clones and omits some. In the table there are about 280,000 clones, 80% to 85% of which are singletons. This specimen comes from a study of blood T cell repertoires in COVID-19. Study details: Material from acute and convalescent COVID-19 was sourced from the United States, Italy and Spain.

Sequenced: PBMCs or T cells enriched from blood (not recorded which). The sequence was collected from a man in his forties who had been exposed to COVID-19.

The DNA of the CDR3 is TGTGCCAGCAGCGTAGATGCGGGAGGCACCTACGAGCAGTACTTC. It is translated as CASSVDAGGTYEQYF. The chain carries TRBV9 and TRBJ2-7; the match to TRBD2 covers 8 bases. Germline assignment: CDR1 SGDLS and CDR2 YYNGEE. This CDR3 spans 15 amino acids. The ends lost 0 bases at V and 2 bases at J; junction bases unmatched: 4.